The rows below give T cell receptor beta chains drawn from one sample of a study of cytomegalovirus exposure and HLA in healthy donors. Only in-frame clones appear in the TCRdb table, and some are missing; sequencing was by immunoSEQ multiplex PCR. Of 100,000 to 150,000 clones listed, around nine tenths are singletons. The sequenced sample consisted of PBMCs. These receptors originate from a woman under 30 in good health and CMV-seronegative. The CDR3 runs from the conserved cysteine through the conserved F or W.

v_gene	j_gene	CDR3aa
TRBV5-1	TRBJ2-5	CASTQGSGETQYF
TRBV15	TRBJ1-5	CATSRGDRAYSNQPQHF
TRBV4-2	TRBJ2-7	CASSQEVLTSGRAYEQYF
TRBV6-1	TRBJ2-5	CASSPRGLGETQYF
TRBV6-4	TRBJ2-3	CASSEAGAQDTQYF
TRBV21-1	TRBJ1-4	CASSTTTRQGGVETNEKLFF
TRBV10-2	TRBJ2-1	CASIESGRNEQFF
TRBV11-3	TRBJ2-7	CASSSGGTGTGAYEQYF
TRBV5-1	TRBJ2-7	CASRNRGSEDEQYF
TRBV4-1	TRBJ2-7	CASSQEGGLALHEQYF
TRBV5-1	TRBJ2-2	CASSLELAGVTGELFF
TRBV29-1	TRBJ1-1	CSVLEDTYATEAFF
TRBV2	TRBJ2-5	CASRIAGGLGETQYF
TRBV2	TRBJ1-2	CASNDIDRTYNYGYTF
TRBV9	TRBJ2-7	CASSGSSSAYEQYF
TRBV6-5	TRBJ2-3	CASSRDSLTDTQYF
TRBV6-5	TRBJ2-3	CASSYRDYTDTQYF
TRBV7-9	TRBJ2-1	CASSFGTSGTRGQFF
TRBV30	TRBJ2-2	CAWMVRDRATGELFF
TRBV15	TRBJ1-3	CATSRVGTGGGNTIYF
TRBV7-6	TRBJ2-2	CASSLSGNTGELFF
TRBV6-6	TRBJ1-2	CASKPALTGRGGYTF
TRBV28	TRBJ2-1	CASSLAGPVNEQFF
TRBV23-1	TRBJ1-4	CASSPQGIYEKLFF
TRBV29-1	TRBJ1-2	CSVESGGDYGYTF
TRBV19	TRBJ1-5	CASKRSERNQPQHF
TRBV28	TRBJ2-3	CASSLGPGLAGGFSTDTQYF
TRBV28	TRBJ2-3	CASSFYGTLTDTQYF
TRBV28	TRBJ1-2	CASSPSGAGRGYTF
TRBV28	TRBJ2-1	CASSLWSLAGRDNEQFF
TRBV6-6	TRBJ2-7	CASSYLPGLHEQYF
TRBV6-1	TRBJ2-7	CASSPPGGEQYF
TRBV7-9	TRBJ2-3	CASSPLASTDTQYF
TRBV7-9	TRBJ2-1	CASSSGTSSYNEQFF
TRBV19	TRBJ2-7	CASSRGQGFVEQYF
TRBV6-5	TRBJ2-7	CASSYSGGAVDEQYF
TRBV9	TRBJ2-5	CASSVGGGSETQYF
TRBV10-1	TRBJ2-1	CASSESTSGNDEQFF
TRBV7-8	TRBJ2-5	CASSSRPGGAGETQYF
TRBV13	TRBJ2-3	CASGGLGTDTQYF
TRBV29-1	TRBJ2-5	CSVERQGLQETQYF
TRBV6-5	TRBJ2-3	CASSYDRGRADTQYF